These 28 T cell receptor beta chains were sequenced from one sample in a study of T cell responses to AZD1222 COVID-19 vaccine. Profiling relied on immunoSEQ multiplex PCR, and the TCRdb table lists in-frame clones only, not all of them. This table holds some 120,000 clones, about 90% found once. Sequenced material: peripheral blood, taken 28 days after the second AZD1222 dose. These receptors came from an adult who received the AZD1222 COVID-19 vaccine.

V is TRBV7-9 and J is TRBJ1-1; 8 nucleotides line up with TRBD1. V dropped 5 bases and J dropped 3; count of bases not matched to a gene: 5. CDR1 and CDR2 (germline): SEHNR, FQNEAQ (reference sequence). This CDR3 has 14 amino acids. CDR3 sequence (DNA): TGTGCCAGCAGCGTCGACAGGGGCCACACTGAAGCTTTCTTT. This sequence encodes CASSVDRGHTEAFF.

V gene TRBV7-3 combines with J gene TRBJ2-7; 9 nucleotides agree with TRBD1. This CDR3 contains 16 residues. CDR1 is SGHTA and CDR2 is FQGTGA in the germline V gene. V trimming: 5 bases; J trimming: 0 bases; junction bases outside the gene matches: 8. The CDR3 DNA is TGTGCCAGCAGCCCGCCGGGGACAGGGAGCTCCTACGAGCAGTACTTC. Encoded protein: CASSPPGTGSSYEQYF.

The gene calls are TRBV9 and TRBJ2-5; D is unclear. The CDR3 is made up of 11 amino acids. V was trimmed by 3 bases and J by 4 bases, leaving 4 bases between them. Looked up from germline, CDR1 is SGDLS and CDR2 is YYNGEE. CDR3 bases: TGTGCCAGCAGCGAAAGAGAGACCCAGTACTTC. Translating it yields CASSERETQYF.

The gene calls are TRBV28 and TRBJ1-3, with no clear D. CDR3 size: 14 residues. From germline, CDR1 is MDHEN and CDR2 SYDVKM. Deletions cut 4 bases from V and 6 bases from J, with 13 bases between. In nucleotides, the CDR3 is TGTGCCAGCAGTTCGGGTCAGATTCTAAACACCATATATTTT. It specifies CASSSGQILNTIYF.

V usage is TRBV28 and J usage is TRBJ1-2, with D possibly being TRBD1 (6 bases). Per germline, CDR1 MDHEN and CDR2 SYDVKM. This CDR3 is 13 amino acids long. V lost 2 bases and J 6 bases, leaving 10 bases between the germline ends. The CDR3 reads CASSLGRGNGYTF. The DNA for the CDR3 is TGTGCCAGCAGTTTAGGCAGGGGAAATGGCTACACCTTC.

This chain connects TRBV5-1 to TRBJ2-2; D is unclear. Germline assignment: CDR1 SGHRS and CDR2 YFSETQ. The V end lost 0 bases, the J end lost 3 bases, and 6 bases lay between the germline ends. This CDR3 region has 14 residues. CDR3 residues: CASSLAAHTGELFF. As DNA, the CDR3 is TGCGCCAGCAGCTTGGCCGCGCACACCGGGGAGCTGTTTTTT.

Only one count was recorded for this clone. The rearrangement links TRBV2 to TRBJ1-5, with 7 bases identical to TRBD1. Trimming cost V 8 bases and J 2 bases; bases outside gene matches: 3. Germline V lookup: CDR1 SNHLY, CDR2 FYNNEI. This CDR3 is 13 amino acids long. The CDR3 region is CASGDRGNQPQHF. The CDR3 nucleotides are TGTGCCAGCGGAGACAGGGGCAATCAGCCCCAGCATTTT.

The gene calls are TRBV30 and TRBJ2-7, with 7 positions matching TRBD1. The J segment lost 5 bases and the V segment lost 3 bases, leaving 10 bases of the junction unmatched. The CDR3 sequence is 14 residues long. Germline V gene data show CDR1 as GTSNPN and CDR2 as SVGIG (reference sequence). CDR3 protein: CAWSETGWVNEQYF. CDR3 DNA sequence: TGTGCCTGGAGCGAGACAGGGTGGGTCAACGAGCAGTACTTC. Full variable domain (missing parts from reference TRBV30 and TRBJ2-7): SQTIHQWPATLVQPVGSPLSLECTVEGTSNPNLYWYRQAAGRGLQLLFYSVGIGQISSEVPQNLSASRPQDRQFILSSKKLLLSDSGFYLCAWSETGWVNEQYFGPGTRLTVT.

The rearrangement joins TRBV29-1 to TRBJ2-7; 10 bases align to TRBD1. CDR1 SQVTM and CDR2 ANQGSEA come from the germline V gene. The CDR3 totals 13 residues. Trimming at V came to 6 bases and at J to 6 bases, leaving 8 bases not matched to a gene. Here the CDR3 DNA reads TGCAGCGTAGGGACAGGGGATTTTTCCGAGCAGTACTTC. Amino acid sequence: CSVGTGDFSEQYF.

The rearrangement joins TRBV19 to TRBJ2-2, with 9 bases matching TRBD2. Germline V gene data show CDR1 as LNHDA and CDR2 as SQIVND (reference sequence). With V trimmed by 6 bases and J by 1 base, 0 bases remained unmatched. CDR3 length: 14 amino acids. As DNA, the CDR3 is TGTGCCAGTAGGACTAGCGGGAACACCGGGGAGCTGTTTTTT. Translation: CASRTSGNTGELFF.

The CDR3 sequence: CASSEPGTRPYEQYF. The DNA for the CDR3 is TGTGCCAGCAGTGAACCTGGGACTAGACCCTACGAGCAGTACTTC. This sequence joins TRBV6-1 and TRBJ2-7; 8 bases match TRBD2. With V trimmed by 2 bases and J by 2 bases, 5 bases remained unmatched. Germline CDR1 is MNHNS and CDR2 is SASEGT. The CDR3 extends over 15 amino acids.

The chain couples TRBV10-2 to TRBJ2-7; 8 positions match TRBD1. V shed 3 bases and J 6 bases; nucleotides not matched to a gene: 4. The CDR3 has 13 amino acids. Looked up from germline, CDR1 is WSHSY and CDR2 is SAAADI. CDR3 residues: CASSEMTGVEQYF. CDR3 coding DNA: TGCGCCAGCAGTGAAATGACAGGGGTCGAGCAGTACTTC.

The chain combines TRBV29-1 with TRBJ1-2; perhaps TRBD1 as D (5 bases). The V gene lost 3 bases and the J gene lost 7 bases, with 6 bases spanning the gap. The CDR3 extends over 10 amino acids. Germline assignment: CDR1 SQVTM and CDR2 ANQGSEA. Here the CDR3 DNA reads TGCAGCGTTGATGGGGGTGGCTACACCTTC. Its protein is CSVDGGGYTF.

This clone has more than one count but fewer than ten. This chain links TRBV18 with TRBJ2-7; 8 nucleotides agree with TRBD1. The CDR3 sequence is 16 residues long. The trim removed 4 bases at V and 1 base at J, leaving 9 bases unmatched. Germline assignment: CDR1 KGHSH and CDR2 LQKENI. The CDR3 loop reads CASSQSGTGGSYEQYF. The DNA for the CDR3 is TGTGCCAGCTCACAATCCGGGACAGGAGGATCCTACGAGCAGTACTTC.

The chain links TRBV5-1 to TRBJ2-7, with no clear D. The length of the CDR3 is 12 residues. V was cut by 0 bases and J by 5 bases, with 6 bases left in between. Germline CDR1 SGHRS, CDR2 YFSETQ. CDR3 DNA: TGCGCCAGCAGCTTGGAGTCCCACGAGCAGTACTTC. The encoded protein is CASSLESHEQYF.

V and J are TRBV2 and TRBJ1-1; D unclear. The germline V and J ends were trimmed by 9 bases and 1 base, with 12 bases remaining between them. The CDR3 length is 13 residues. Germline values: CDR1 SNHLY, CDR2 FYNNEI. In nucleotides, the CDR3 is TGTGCCAGTATGTGGGAGGCGAACACTGAAGCTTTCTTT. It specifies CASMWEANTEAFF.

The rearrangement links TRBV21-1 to TRBJ2-1; the listed D gene, TRBD2, was not tested against the DNA. TRBV21-1 is deemed a pseudogene. The CDR3 spans 17 residues. The CDR3 coding sequence is TGTGCCAGCAGCAAAGAGTGGAGATACCGCTCCTACAATGAGCAGTTCTTC. Amino acid sequence: CASSKEWRYRSYNEQFF.

The chain recombines TRBV11-3 with TRBJ2-5; TRBD1 or TRBD2 may be the D gene (5 bases each). Trimming cost V 6 bases and J 1 base, with 12 bases left between them. The CDR3 sequence is 14 residues long. Germline CDR1 is SGHNT and CDR2 is YENEEA. The CDR3 nucleotides read TGTGCCAGCAGGGAGGCAGGGTTCCAAGAGACCCAGTACTTC. It translates to CASREAGFQETQYF.

The V and J genes are TRBV3-1 (or the pseudogene TRBV3-2) and TRBJ2-5; D is ambiguous. The V end lost 0 bases, the J end lost 11 bases, and 10 bases lay between the germline ends. The CDR3 sequence is 12 residues long. Germline V gene lookup returns CDR1 LGHDT and CDR2 YNNKEL (reference sequence). The CDR3 sequence: CASSQERSKQYF. Here the CDR3 DNA reads TGTGCCAGCAGCCAAGAGCGAAGCAAGCAGTACTTC.

This chain connects TRBV7-9 to TRBJ1-1; D might be TRBD1 (5 bases). The germline gives CDR1 SEHNR, CDR2 FQNEAQ (reference sequence). This CDR3 spans 16 amino acids. Trimming removed 4 bases from V and 4 bases from J, with 19 bases in between. Written as DNA, the CDR3 is TGTGCCAGCAGCTCACGGGGTAAAATGGGGGGCACTGAAGCTTTCTTT. Its protein is CASSSRGKMGGTEAFF.

The genes are TRBV28 and TRBJ2-2; 7 bases are a match to TRBD2. Germline V lookup: CDR1 MDHEN, CDR2 SYDVKM. The ends lost 6 bases at V and 6 bases at J; junction bases unmatched: 16. This CDR3 spans 17 amino acids. CDR3: CASSPLSGTWQAGELFF. DNA for the CDR3: TGTGCCAGCAGCCCCCTGAGCGGGACCTGGCAGGCCGGGGAGCTGTTTTTT.

CDR3 DNA sequence: TGTGCCAGCACGGGACAGGCGGACACCATATATTTT. Protein product: CASTGQADTIYF. The rearrangement joins TRBV6-6 to TRBJ1-3, with 8 bases aligning to TRBD1. Trimming at V came to 7 bases and at J to 8 bases, leaving 4 bases not matched to a gene. The CDR3 has 12 amino acids. Germline loops: CDR1 MNHNY, CDR2 SVGAGI (reference sequence).

The chain carries TRBV10-1 and TRBJ2-3; D call uncertain. The germline gives CDR1 WNHNN, CDR2 SYGVQD (reference sequence). The CDR3 spans 15 residues. V lost 3 bases to trimming and J lost 3 bases, with 13 bases between them. The CDR3 loop reads CASSDSSSATDTQYF. The CDR3 bases are TGCGCCAGCAGTGACTCCAGTAGTGCGACAGATACGCAGTATTTT.

This sequence joins TRBV12-3 or TRBV12-4 and TRBJ2-7; possible D gene TRBD1, 6 bases. Trimming removed 6 bases from V and 4 bases from J, with 13 bases in between. This CDR3 has 13 residues. The chain's CDR3 is CASSFVQGYEQYF. CDR3 DNA: TGTGCCAGCAGCTTCGTACAGGGTTACGAGCAGTACTTC.

V is TRBV4-1 and J is TRBJ2-7; no firm D call. The V end lost 1 base, the J end lost 3 bases, and 10 bases lay between the germline ends. CDR1 and CDR2 from the germline V gene are MGHRA and YSYEKL. The CDR3 spans 14 residues. The CDR3 region is CASSQVTSLYEQYF. Here the CDR3 DNA reads TGCGCCAGCAGCCAAGTTACCTCCCTCTACGAGCAGTACTTC.

The chain couples TRBV7-9 to TRBJ1-1; no clear D. CDR3 length equals 13 residues. Germline loops: CDR1 SEHNR, CDR2 FQNEAQ (reference sequence). V was cut by 2 bases and J by 1 base, with 5 bases left in between. DNA for the CDR3: TGTGCCAGCAGCTTAACAGAGAACACTGAAGCTTTCTTT. This encodes CASSLTENTEAFF.

The chain joins TRBV18 to TRBJ2-7, with TRBD2 matching over 10 bases. The V segment lost 2 bases and the J segment 1 base; nucleotides outside the gene matches: 2. This CDR3 is 15 amino acids long. Germline loops: CDR1 KGHSH, CDR2 LQKENI. As DNA, the CDR3 is TGTGCCAGCTCACCAAGTAGCGGGAGGTCCTACGAGCAGTACTTC. It is translated as CASSPSSGRSYEQYF.

This rearrangement joins TRBV6-1 to TRBJ2-7; possibly TRBD2 for D (6 bases). Germline V gene lookup returns CDR1 MNHNS and CDR2 SASEGT. This CDR3 region has 16 residues. V dropped 2 bases and J dropped 6 bases, with 20 bases sitting between them. CDR3 sequence: CASSESSGLLRREQYF. CDR3 DNA: TGTGCCAGCAGTGAATCCAGCGGGCTGCTACGCCGCGAGCAGTACTTC.